This T cell receptor beta chain was recorded in a study of T cell repertoires in cytomegalovirus infection. Study overall: Public TCR beta signature analysis indicated the presence of both CMV infection and matching HLA type. Findings of the study overall: HLA-C-restricted TCR beta clonotypes specific for CMV led the ex vivo response.

This CDR3 is 13 amino acids long. Trimming took off 6 bases at V and 2 bases at J, with 10 bases between the two ends. Each CDR3 protein gets one entry after TCRdb re-called the reads with MiXCR. This repertoire shows around 490,000 distinct CDR3 sequences, 26% found once; its top ten account for under 15%. A remark on this clonotype: Its antigen is not known.

The chain recombines TRBV12-3 or TRBV12-4 with TRBJ1-2; D gene ambiguous. The sample was PBMCs. The clonotype originates from a human donor in good health (CMV status not recorded). Some clones in this sample may be carry-over from other donors' samples. The CDR3 reads CASSQGVNYGYTF. CDR3 nucleotides: TGTGCCAGCAGCCAAGGCGTAAACTATGGCTACACCTTC.